One T cell receptor beta chain is described in this entry. The germline CDR1 and CDR2 sequences are MDHEN and SYDVKM. V lost 6 bases, J lost 1 base, and 10 bases lay in between. The CDR3 extends over 15 amino acids. The data derive from a study of radiotherapy plus CTLA-4 blockade in lung cancer. The data were produced by immunoSEQ multiplex PCR, yet TCRdb's version contains in-frame clones alone and is incomplete. The table has about 94,000 clones, around 84% seen once. Those with chemo-refractory metastatic non-small-cell lung cancer were treated with focal radiation combined with CTLA-4 blockade using ipilimumab.

The receptor was isolated from a human donor with non-small cell lung cancer that progressed on radiotherapy plus ipilimumab. The rearrangement links TRBV28 to TRBJ2-6; D possibly matches TRBD1 or TRBD2 (5 bases each). The material was peripheral blood, obtained from a patient treated with radiotherapy plus ipilimumab. The CDR3 sequence is CASRTGASGANVLTF. The CDR3 DNA sequence: TGTGCCAGCAGGACCGGGGCATCTGGGGCCAACGTCCTGACTTTC.